One sample yielded the 31 T cell receptor beta chains listed below, sequenced in a study of T cells in Graves' hyperthyroidism and ophthalmopathy. It was RNA transcripts that yielded the amplified TCR beta CDR3 regions. The primer set for the first-round RT-PCR of the TCR CDR3 was HTBI. TCRdb reprocessed the multiplex PCR reads with MiXCR, giving one entry per CDR3 protein. This table holds fewer than 550,000 distinct CDR3 sequences, about 24% found once. Sequencing used blood. The receptors originated from a woman younger than 45 with Graves' ophthalmopathy.

This clonotype occurred many times. The chain links TRBV6-2 or TRBV6-3 to TRBJ2-7, with D tentatively TRBD1 or TRBD2 (5 bases each). Trimming stripped 6 bases from V and 9 bases from J, with 15 bases between. Looked up from germline, CDR1 is MNHEY and CDR2 is SVGEGT. This CDR3 spans 12 amino acids. The CDR3 sequence is CASRDLGVRQYF. The CDR3, as DNA: TGTGCCAGCAGGGACCTGGGGGTTCGGCAGTACTTC.

The chain joins TRBV20-1 to TRBJ1-2, with D possibly TRBD1 on 5 matching bases. With 5 bases removed from V and 4 bases from J, the gap between germline ends came to 23 bases. The CDR3 covers 16 residues. In germline, CDR1 is DFQATT, CDR2 SNEGSKA (reference sequence). CDR3 DNA sequence: TGCAGTGCTGACAACCGGGACTTTAAAGGCACCTATGGCTACACCTTC. This sequence encodes CSADNRDFKGTYGYTF.

The V call is TRBV15, the J call TRBJ2-7, with D unclear. Trimming took off 0 bases at V and 3 bases at J, with 6 bases between the two ends. Germline V gene lookup returns CDR1 LNHNV and CDR2 YYDKDF (reference sequence). This CDR3 is 13 amino acids long. The CDR3 region is CATSREFHYEQYF. The CDR3 region has the DNA TGTGCCACCAGCAGAGAGTTCCACTACGAGCAGTACTTC.

This clonotype was seen repeatedly, ten times or more. The DNA of the CDR3 is TGTGCCAGCACCCCCCCCCTCGGGAGCAATCAGCCCCAGCATTTT. It specifies CASTPPLGSNQPQHF. The J gene is TRBJ1-5, the V gene TRBV28, with no clear D. The CDR3 sequence is 15 residues long. V lost 7 bases, J lost 1 base, and 14 bases lay in between. Germline V gives CDR1 MDHEN, CDR2 SYDVKM.

This clonotype was counted many times. This chain links TRBV7-9 with TRBJ1-2, with unresolved D. Per the germline V gene, CDR1 is SEHNR and CDR2 is FQNEAQ (reference sequence). The ends were cut back, 1 base at V and 1 base at J, with 7 bases in the middle. This CDR3 contains 14 residues. The CDR3 DNA reads as TGTGCCAGCAGCTTAGGCGGACTTAACTATGGCTACACCTTC. Translation gives CASSLGGLNYGYTF. The full variable domain, its missing parts supplied by reference TRBV7-9 and TRBJ1-2, is DTGVSQNPRHKITKRGQNVTFRCDPISEHNRLYWYRQTLGQGPEFLTYFQNEAQLEKSRLLSDRFSAERPKGSFSTLEIQRTEQGDSAMYLCASSLGGLNYGYTFGSGTRLTVV.

This clonotype came up many times. One end of the junction fails to match germline, which may point to a read error. The J gene is TRBJ1-1, the V gene TRBV7-2; 7 bases line up with TRBD1. CDR3 length: 15 amino acids. Germline V gene sequence: CDR1 SGHTA, CDR2 FQGNSA. The CDR3 spells CVSSVTGQDQNEAFF. The DNA of the CDR3 is TGTGTCAGCAGCGTGACAGGGCAGGATCAGAATGAAGCTTTCTTT.

This sequence joins TRBV11-2 and TRBJ2-2; D is uncertain. V was trimmed by 2 bases and J by 6 bases, leaving 10 bases between them. The CDR3 spans 14 residues. Germline-derived CDR1 and CDR2 are SGHAT and FQNNGV. This CDR3 reads CASSLSMDPGELFF. The CDR3 DNA reads as TGTGCCAGCAGCTTATCGATGGACCCCGGGGAGCTGTTTTTT.

This clonotype was counted ten times or more. The chain carries TRBV15 and TRBJ1-1, with a tentative D call TRBD1 (6 bases). CDR1 and CDR2 (germline): LNHNV, YYDKDF (reference sequence). Between the trimmed V and J ends, which lost 3 bases and 10 bases, there was a span of 18 bases. This CDR3 spans 14 amino acids. The CDR3 sequence: CATSSSGTLSVAFF. In DNA form, the CDR3 reads TGTGCCACCAGCAGTTCCGGGACACTAAGCGTAGCTTTCTTT.

This clonotype was seen at least ten times. The chain links TRBV6-1 to TRBJ2-7; no definite D call. Germline CDR1 and CDR2: MNHNS and SASEGT. This CDR3 spans 13 amino acids. The V gene lost 5 bases and the J gene lost 2 bases, with 10 bases spanning the gap. The CDR3 nucleotides are TGTGCCAGCAGTACCCCTGGGGCCTACGAGCAGTACTTC. Amino acid sequence: CASSTPGAYEQYF.

Of note for this clonotype: Possible read error: a much larger clone is one base away. The genes are TRBV12-5 and TRBJ1-1; D is unclear. CDR1 and CDR2 from the germline V gene are LGHNT and FRNRAP. This CDR3 contains 13 residues. CDR3 sequence (DNA): TGTGCTAGTGGTTTGACGCTAAACACTGAAGCTTGCTTT. As protein: CASGLTLNTEACF.

In this sample, this clonotype turned up many times. This chain connects TRBV6-5 to TRBJ2-7; a possible D gene is TRBD2 (7 bases). The germline gives CDR1 MNHEY, CDR2 SVGAGI. With 2 bases removed from V and 2 bases from J, the gap between germline ends came to 13 bases. The CDR3 loop spans 15 amino acids. CDR3 amino acids: CASSYGRGAAYEQYF. CDR3 coding DNA: TGTGCCAGCAGTTACGGTCGGGGGGCCGCCTACGAGCAGTACTTC.

On this clonotype: A read error is possible here, since a much larger clone lies one base away. CDR3 amino acids: CASGTGESEQYF. The CDR3 DNA is TGTGCCAGCGGGACAGGGGAGAGCGAGCAGTACTTC. The rearrangement joins TRBV2 to TRBJ2-7, with 10 positions matching TRBD1. Unmatched junction bases numbered 4, after V lost 8 bases and J lost 6 bases. Germline assignment: CDR1 SNHLY and CDR2 FYNNEI. This CDR3 has 12 residues. The full variable domain, rest sourced from reference TRBV2 and TRBJ2-7, is EPEVTQTPSHQVTQMGQEVILRCVPISNHLYFYWYRQILGQKVEFLVSFYNNEISEKSEIFDDQFSVERPDGSNFTLKIRSTKLEDSAMYFCASGTGESEQYFGPGTRLTVT.

This clonotype occurred many times. This sequence joins TRBV4-2 and TRBJ2-5, with D perhaps TRBD2 (6 bases). The CDR3 contains 14 residues. The V gene lost 0 bases and the J gene lost 4 bases, with 9 bases spanning the gap. Germline CDR1 and CDR2: LGHNA and YNFKEQ. In nucleotides, the CDR3 is TGTGCCAGCAGCCAAGATCCGGGAGCAGAGACCCAGTACTTC. This sequence encodes CASSQDPGAETQYF.

This clonotype was detected ten times or more. J is TRBJ1-2 and V is TRBV10-3; TRBD1 is a possible D gene (5 bases). Trimming removed 4 bases from V and 6 bases from J, with 12 bases in between. Germline assignment: CDR1 ENHRY and CDR2 SYGVKD. CDR3 length: 13 residues. CDR3 loop: CAISAGEGDGYTF. The CDR3 coding sequence is TGTGCCATCAGTGCGGGGGAAGGGGATGGCTACACCTTC.

The chain uses TRBV6-2 or TRBV6-3 and TRBJ2-7; a possible D gene is TRBD2 (6 bases). The CDR3 loop spans 18 amino acids. V lost 0 bases to trimming and J lost 1 base, with 19 bases between them. CDR1 and CDR2 from the germline V gene are MNHEY and SVGEGT. This CDR3 reads CASSYSSLGTSGSYEQYF. The CDR3 DNA is TGTGCCAGCAGTTACTCCTCATTGGGGACTTCCGGGTCCTACGAGCAGTACTTC.

This chain uses TRBV3-1 with TRBJ2-7; D unclear. The length of the CDR3 is 11 residues. V was clipped by 1 base and J by 6 bases, with 4 bases between them. Germline CDR1 LGHDT, CDR2 YNNKEL (reference sequence). The CDR3 sequence: CASSQALEQYF. CDR3 DNA sequence: TGTGCCAGCAGCCAAGCCCTCGAGCAGTACTTC.

V is TRBV11-2 and J is TRBJ2-7, with 8 bases lining up with TRBD2. The CDR3 has 14 residues. Per the germline V gene, CDR1 is SGHAT and CDR2 is FQNNGV. Trimming removed 3 bases from V and 3 bases from J; junction bases left unmatched: 4. The CDR3 protein is CASSFPAGGYEQYF. CDR3 in DNA: TGTGCCAGCAGCTTCCCCGCGGGAGGCTACGAGCAGTACTTC.

This clonotype has a count of ten or more. The chain links TRBV27 to TRBJ1-5; D is ambiguous. The CDR3 runs 16 residues. The germline V and J ends were trimmed by 5 bases and 3 bases, with 17 bases remaining between them. Germline assignment: CDR1 MNHEY and CDR2 SMNVEV (reference sequence). This CDR3 reads CASSPSSKGYNQPQHF. DNA of the CDR3: TGTGCCAGCAGTCCTTCTTCAAAGGGATACAATCAGCCCCAGCATTTT.

This clonotype was counted ten times or more. This chain joins TRBV7-2 and TRBJ2-3; D is unresolved. The CDR3 is 12 residues long. Germline assignment: CDR1 SGHTA and CDR2 FQGNSA. Trimming took off 6 bases at V and 2 bases at J, with 6 bases between the two ends. Here the CDR3 DNA reads TGTGCCAGCAGTCTTTACACAGATACGCAGTATTTT. It codes for CASSLYTDTQYF.

The chain recombines TRBV11-2 with TRBJ2-5; D gene ambiguous. Germline assignment: CDR1 SGHAT and CDR2 FQNNGV. V dropped 0 bases and J dropped 6 bases, with 11 bases sitting between them. CDR3 length: 14 amino acids. CDR3 nucleotides: TGTGCCAGCAGCTTAGAAGGTCCCTTCCAGACCCAGTACTTC. Translating gives CASSLEGPFQTQYF.

This clonotype appeared many times. This chain links TRBV6-5 with TRBJ2-2, with D possibly being TRBD1 (6 bases). The V and J ends lost 7 bases and 1 base respectively, with 7 bases between them. Looked up from germline, CDR1 is MNHEY and CDR2 is SVGAGI. This CDR3 comprises 13 residues. The CDR3 is CASKQGNTGELFF. The CDR3 DNA sequence: TGTGCCAGCAAACAGGGGAACACCGGGGAGCTGTTTTTT.

The sample holds many counts of this clonotype. The genes are TRBV6-1 and TRBJ1-5, with a tentative D call TRBD1 (5 bases). Germline CDR1 reads MNHNS; CDR2 reads SASEGT. Trimming left V 2 bases short and J 4 bases short, with 15 bases between. CDR3 size: 16 residues. As DNA, the CDR3 is TGTGCCAGCAGTGAAAGTCTCAGGCGGGGGAATCAGCCCCAGCATTTT. Translation: CASSESLRRGNQPQHF.

The chain carries TRBV12-3 or TRBV12-4 and TRBJ1-1; no firm D call. The CDR3 has 14 residues. V was shortened by 6 bases and J by 4 bases, with 15 bases between the two germline ends. CDR3 DNA sequence: TGTGCCAGCAGCCTTTCGACGGGGATCACTGAAGCTTTCTTT. Amino acids: CASSLSTGITEAFF.

The rearrangement links TRBV18 to TRBJ1-2; possibly TRBD1 for D (6 bases). Trimming removed 4 bases at V and 0 bases at J, with 15 bases between. CDR1 KGHSH and CDR2 LQKENI come from the germline V gene. The CDR3 has 16 residues. CDR3 in amino acids: CASSLQGFDPNYGYTF. The CDR3 DNA reads TGTGCCAGCTCACTACAGGGATTTGATCCTAACTATGGCTACACCTTC.

The chain carries TRBV27 and TRBJ2-7, with unresolved D. The CDR3 is 16 amino acids. Germline lookup yields CDR1 MNHEY and CDR2 SMNVEV (reference sequence). Trimming removed 5 bases at V and 3 bases at J, with 20 bases between. This CDR3 is CASSPLVGRPSYEQYF. In DNA form, the CDR3 reads TGTGCCAGCAGTCCCCTCGTTGGAAGGCCGAGCTACGAGCAGTACTTC.

This clonotype has ten or more counts. This sequence joins TRBV27 and TRBJ1-5; 7 bases are a match to TRBD1. V shed 4 bases and J 0 bases; nucleotides not matched to a gene: 6. CDR3 length: 16 amino acids. The germline CDR1 and CDR2 sequences are MNHEY and SMNVEV (reference sequence). Written as DNA, the CDR3 is TGTGCCAGCAGTTACAGGGGAATCCATAGCAATCAGCCCCAGCATTTT. Amino acid sequence: CASSYRGIHSNQPQHF.

This clonotype was recorded many times. This chain connects TRBV6-5 to TRBJ2-4; unclear D gene. The ends were cut back, 4 bases at V and 0 bases at J, with 10 bases in the middle. The length of the CDR3 is 15 residues. Germline loops: CDR1 MNHEY, CDR2 SVGAGI. Here the CDR3 DNA reads TGTGCCAGCAGTTCGCTTTTCCTAGCCAAAAACATTCAGTACTTC. This codes for CASSSLFLAKNIQYF.

CDR3 in amino acids: CASSVQREYTGELFF. CDR3 nucleotides: TGTGCCAGCAGTGTCCAGCGGGAGTATACCGGGGAGCTGTTTTTT. The rearrangement links TRBV2 to TRBJ2-2; 8 nucleotides line up with TRBD2. Germline V gene sequence: CDR1 SNHLY, CDR2 FYNNEI. J lost 5 bases, V lost 4 bases, and 6 bases had no gene match. This CDR3 has 15 amino acids. The full variable domain, rest sourced from reference TRBV2 and TRBJ2-2, is EPEVTQTPSHQVTQMGQEVILRCVPISNHLYFYWYRQILGQKVEFLVSFYNNEISEKSEIFDDQFSVERPDGSNFTLKIRSTKLEDSAMYFCASSVQREYTGELFFGEGSRLTVL.

Many counts were recorded for this clonotype. The chain couples TRBV3-1 to TRBJ1-1; D gene uncertain. Germline values: CDR1 LGHDT, CDR2 YNNKEL (reference sequence). The V and J ends lost 4 bases and 6 bases respectively, with 24 bases between them. The CDR3 is 17 amino acids. CDR3 amino acids: CASSLGDYGRSGAEAFF. The DNA for the CDR3 is TGTGCCAGCAGCCTCGGCGATTACGGTAGGAGCGGTGCTGAAGCTTTCTTT. Variable domain in full (rest from reference TRBV3-1 and TRBJ1-1): DTAVSQTPKYLVTQMGNDKSIKCEQNLGHDTMYWYKQDSKKFLKIMFSYNNKELIINETVPNRFSPKSPDKAHLNLHINSLELGDSAVYFCASSLGDYGRSGAEAFFGQGTRLTVV.

This clonotype has at least ten counts. The rearrangement joins TRBV28 to TRBJ2-2; 8 bases align to TRBD1. Germline V CDR1 and CDR2: MDHEN, SYDVKM. The CDR3 contains 15 residues. J was trimmed by 1 base and V by 5 bases; bases with no gene match: 3. CDR3 sequence reads: CASSPDRVNTGELFF. The DNA of the CDR3 is TGTGCCAGCAGTCCGGACAGGGTGAACACCGGGGAGCTGTTTTTT.

This clonotype came up once. V usage is TRBV12-3 or TRBV12-4 and J usage is TRBJ2-2, with D perhaps TRBD1 or TRBD2 (5 bases each). The CDR3 is made up of 14 amino acids. The ends were cut back, 6 bases at V and 1 base at J, with 9 bases in the middle. CDR3 protein: CASSKGRNTGELFF. CDR3 in DNA: TGTGCCAGCAGCAAGGGACGGAACACCGGGGAGCTGTTTTTT.